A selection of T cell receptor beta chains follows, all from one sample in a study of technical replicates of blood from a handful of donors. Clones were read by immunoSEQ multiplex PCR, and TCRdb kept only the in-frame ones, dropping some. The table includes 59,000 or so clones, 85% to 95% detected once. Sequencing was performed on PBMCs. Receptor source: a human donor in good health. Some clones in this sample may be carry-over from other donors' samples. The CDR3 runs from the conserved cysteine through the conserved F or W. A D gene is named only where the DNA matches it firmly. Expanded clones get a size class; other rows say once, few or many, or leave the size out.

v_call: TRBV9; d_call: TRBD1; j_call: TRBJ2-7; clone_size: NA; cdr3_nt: TGTGCCAGCAGCGTAGGGGTTGTCGGACAGGGTTATGAGCAGTACTTC; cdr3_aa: CASSVGVVGQGYEQYF
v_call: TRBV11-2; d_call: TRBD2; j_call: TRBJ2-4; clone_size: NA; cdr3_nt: TGTGCCAGCAGCTTAGATATGGCTAGCGGGACCAAAAACATTCAGTACTTC; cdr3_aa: CASSLDMASGTKNIQYF
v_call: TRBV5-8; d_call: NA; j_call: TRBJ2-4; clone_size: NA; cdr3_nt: TGTGCCAGCAGCTTCGGGGGTGCCAAAAACATTCAGTACTTC; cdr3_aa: CASSFGGAKNIQYF
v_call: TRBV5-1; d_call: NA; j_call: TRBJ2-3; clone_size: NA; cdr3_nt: TGCGCCAGCAGCTTGGGCAGGGTGGGTACAGATACGCAGTATTTT; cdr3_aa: CASSLGRVGTDTQYF
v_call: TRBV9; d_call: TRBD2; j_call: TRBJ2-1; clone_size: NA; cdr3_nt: TGTGCCAGCAGCGTAGACACTAGCGGGACTTACAATGAGCAGTTCTTC; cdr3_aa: CASSVDTSGTYNEQFF
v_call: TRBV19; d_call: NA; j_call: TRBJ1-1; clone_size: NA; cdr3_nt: TGTGCCAGTAGTATAGGGGGACAGAACACTGAAGCTTTCTTT; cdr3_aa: CASSIGGQNTEAFF
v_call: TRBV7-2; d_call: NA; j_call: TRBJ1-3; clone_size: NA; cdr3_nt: TGTGCCAGCAGCCGCCCCGGGGCTGGAAACACCATATATTTT; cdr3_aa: CASSRPGAGNTIYF
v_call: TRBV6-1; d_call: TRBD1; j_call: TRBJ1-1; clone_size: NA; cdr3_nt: TGTGCCAGCAGGGAAGCAGGGGGCCCGAACACTGAAGCTTTCTTT; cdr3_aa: CASREAGGPNTEAFF
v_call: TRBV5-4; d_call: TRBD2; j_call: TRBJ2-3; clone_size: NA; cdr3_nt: TGTGCCAGCAGCCCCCGGGGGGAGGATACGCAGTATTTT; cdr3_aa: CASSPRGEDTQYF
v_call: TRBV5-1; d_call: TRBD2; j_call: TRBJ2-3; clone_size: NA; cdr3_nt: TGCGCCAGCAGGGAACTTAGCGGGAGGGGAACAGATACGCAGTATTTT; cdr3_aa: CASRELSGRGTDTQYF
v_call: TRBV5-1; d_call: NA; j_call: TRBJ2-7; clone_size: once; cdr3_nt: TGCGCCAGCAGCTCGGGGGACTCCTACGAGCAGTACTTC; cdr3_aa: CASSSGDSYEQYF
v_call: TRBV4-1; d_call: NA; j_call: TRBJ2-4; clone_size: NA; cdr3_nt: TGCGCCAGCAGCCCCGACATTTCCAGTGACATTCAGTACTTC; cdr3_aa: CASSPDISSDIQYF
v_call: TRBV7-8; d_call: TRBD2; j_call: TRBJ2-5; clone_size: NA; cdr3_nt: TGTGCCAGCAGCTTAGATAGGCGGGGGGGCCGTGAGACCCAGTACTTC; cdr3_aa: CASSLDRRGGRETQYF
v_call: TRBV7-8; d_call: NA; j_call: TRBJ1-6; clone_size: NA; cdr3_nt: TGTGCCAGCAGCTTAGAAGTTAACAATAATTCACCCCTCCACTTT; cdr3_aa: CASSLEVNNNSPLHF
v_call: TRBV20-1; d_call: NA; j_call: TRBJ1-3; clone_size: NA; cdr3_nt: TGCAGTGCAGCACAGGGAAACACCATATATTTT; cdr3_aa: CSAAQGNTIYF
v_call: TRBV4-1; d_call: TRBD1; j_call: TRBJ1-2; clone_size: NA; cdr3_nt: TGCGCCAGCAGCCTCGAAATGACAGGGAACTATGGCTACACCTTC; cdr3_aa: CASSLEMTGNYGYTF
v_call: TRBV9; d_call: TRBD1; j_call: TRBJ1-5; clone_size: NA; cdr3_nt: TGTGCCAGCAGCGTAGCAGGGGGGCGAAATCAGCCCCAGCATTTT; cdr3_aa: CASSVAGGRNQPQHF
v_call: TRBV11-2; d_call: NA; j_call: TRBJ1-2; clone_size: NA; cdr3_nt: TGTGCCAGCAGCTCCCCCCGGGACACCGCTAACTATGGCTACACCTTC; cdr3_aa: CASSSPRDTANYGYTF
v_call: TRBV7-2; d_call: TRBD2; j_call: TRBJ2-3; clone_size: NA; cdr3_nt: TGTGCCAGCAGCTCAAGCCTAGCGGGGGCGTCCACAGATACGCAGTATTTT; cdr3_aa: CASSSSLAGASTDTQYF
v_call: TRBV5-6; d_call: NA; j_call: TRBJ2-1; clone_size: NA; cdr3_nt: TGTGCCAGCAGCCTAGACGAGGGCCGGACCTACAATGAGCAGTTCTTC; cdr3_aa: CASSLDEGRTYNEQFF
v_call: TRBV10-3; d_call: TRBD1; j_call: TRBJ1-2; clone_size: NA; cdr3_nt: TGTGCCATCAGTGAGCCGTCCTTGGGACAGGGGAGCGGTGGCTACACCTTC; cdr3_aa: CAISEPSLGQGSGGYTF
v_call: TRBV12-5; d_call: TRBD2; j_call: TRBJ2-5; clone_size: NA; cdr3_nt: TGTGCTAGTGGCGGAATTGGGACTATCCAAGAGACCCAGTACTTC; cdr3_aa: CASGGIGTIQETQYF
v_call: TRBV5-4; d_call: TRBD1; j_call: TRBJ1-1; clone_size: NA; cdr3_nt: TGTGCCAGCAGGCGGGGACAGGCCAACATGAACACTGAAGCTTTCTTT; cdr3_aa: CASRRGQANMNTEAFF
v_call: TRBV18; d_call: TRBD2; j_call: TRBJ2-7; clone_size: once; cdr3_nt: TGTGCCAGCTCACCGGGGGGGGACGAGCAGTACTTC; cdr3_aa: CASSPGGDEQYF
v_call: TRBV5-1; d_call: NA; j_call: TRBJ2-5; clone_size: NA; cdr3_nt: TGCGCCAGCAAGGATAGCGACTATCTCGGAGAGACCCAGTACTTC; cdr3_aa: CASKDSDYLGETQYF
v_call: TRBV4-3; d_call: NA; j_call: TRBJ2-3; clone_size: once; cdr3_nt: TGCGCCAGCAGCCCGGACAGACTTAGCACAGATACGCAGTATTTT; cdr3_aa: CASSPDRLSTDTQYF
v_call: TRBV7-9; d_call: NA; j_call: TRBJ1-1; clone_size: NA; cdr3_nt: TGTGCCAGCAGCCTTGAGCAGGGGCGAGGTGAAGCTTTCTTT; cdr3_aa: CASSLEQGRGEAFF
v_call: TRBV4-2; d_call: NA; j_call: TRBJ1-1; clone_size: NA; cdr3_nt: TGTGCCAGCAGCCAACTCCGGTCCGAACGGGGTGAAGCTTTCTTT; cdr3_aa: CASSQLRSERGEAFF
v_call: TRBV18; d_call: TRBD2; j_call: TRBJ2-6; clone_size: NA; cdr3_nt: TGTGCCAGCTCACCGCTAGCGGGAGAATCTGGGGCCAACGTCCTGACTTTC; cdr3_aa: CASSPLAGESGANVLTF
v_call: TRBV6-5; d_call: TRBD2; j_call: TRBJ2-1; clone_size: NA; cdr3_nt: TGTGCCAGCAGTTACGGTCCGGGAGGATACAATGAGCAGTTCTTC; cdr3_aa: CASSYGPGGYNEQFF
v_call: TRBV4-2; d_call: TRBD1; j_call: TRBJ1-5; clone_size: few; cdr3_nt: TGTGCCAGCAGCCACGCCGACAGGGATATCAATCAGCCCCAGCATTTT; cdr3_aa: CASSHADRDINQPQHF
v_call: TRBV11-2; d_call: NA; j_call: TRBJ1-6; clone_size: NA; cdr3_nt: TGTGCCAGCAGCTCCATCCGGGACACTAATTCACCCCTCCACTTT; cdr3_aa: CASSSIRDTNSPLHF
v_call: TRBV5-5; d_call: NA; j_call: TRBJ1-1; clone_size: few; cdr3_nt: TGTGCCAGCAGCTCGACAGGTGGGTTCGGTGAAGCTTTCTTT; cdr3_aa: CASSSTGGFGEAFF
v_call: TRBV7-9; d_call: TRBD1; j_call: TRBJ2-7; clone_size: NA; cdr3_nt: TGTGCCAGCAGCCCGACCGGGACAGGGGGCTACGAGCAGTACTTC; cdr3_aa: CASSPTGTGGYEQYF
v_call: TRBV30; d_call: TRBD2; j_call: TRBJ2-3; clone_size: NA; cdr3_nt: TGTGCCTGGAGTGTATTAGCGGGAGCGAAAGATACGCAGTATTTT; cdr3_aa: CAWSVLAGAKDTQYF
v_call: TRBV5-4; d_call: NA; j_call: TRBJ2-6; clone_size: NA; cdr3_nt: TGTGCCAGCAGCTCCAGGTTCTCCGAGGCCAACGTCCTGACTTTC; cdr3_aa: CASSSRFSEANVLTF
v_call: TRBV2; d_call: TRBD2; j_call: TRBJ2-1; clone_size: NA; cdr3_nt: TGTGCCAGCAGTGAGCAGACTAGCGGTGACAATGAGCAGTTCTTC; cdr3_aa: CASSEQTSGDNEQFF
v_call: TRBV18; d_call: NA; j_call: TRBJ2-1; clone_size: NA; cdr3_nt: TGTGCCAGCTCACCGGAGGGGGCCAATGAGCAGTTCTTC; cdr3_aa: CASSPEGANEQFF
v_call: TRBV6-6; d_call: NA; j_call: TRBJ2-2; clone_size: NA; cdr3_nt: TGTGCCAGCAGTTCCAACACGATGATCACCGGGGAGCTGTTTTTT; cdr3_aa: CASSSNTMITGELFF
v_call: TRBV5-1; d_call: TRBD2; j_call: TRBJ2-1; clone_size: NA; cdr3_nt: TGCGCCAGCAGCTTGGGACTAGCGGAGCAGTTCTTC; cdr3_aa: CASSLGLAEQFF
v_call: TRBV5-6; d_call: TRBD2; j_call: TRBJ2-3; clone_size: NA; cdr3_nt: TGTGCCAGCAGCTTCGATAGACTAGCGGGAGGAGGCACAGATACGCAGTATTTT; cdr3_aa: CASSFDRLAGGGTDTQYF
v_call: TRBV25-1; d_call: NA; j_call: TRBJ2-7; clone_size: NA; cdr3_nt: TGTGCCAGCAGTATGGCAGGGGCCGACGAGCAGTACTTC; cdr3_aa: CASSMAGADEQYF
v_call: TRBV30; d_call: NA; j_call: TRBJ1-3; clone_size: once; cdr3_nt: TGTGCCTGGAGTCCCGGGACACCCGGAAACACCATATATTTT; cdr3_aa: CAWSPGTPGNTIYF
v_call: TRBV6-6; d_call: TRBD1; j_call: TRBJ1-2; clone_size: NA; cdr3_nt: TGTGCCAGCAGTAAGGGACAGGGGTTAGGCTACACCTTC; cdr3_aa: CASSKGQGLGYTF
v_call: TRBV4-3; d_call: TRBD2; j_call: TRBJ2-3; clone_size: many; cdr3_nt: TGCGCCAGCAGCCAAGATGGACTAGCGGGGGTGCCCCTTGAAGATACGCAGTATTTT; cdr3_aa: CASSQDGLAGVPLEDTQYF
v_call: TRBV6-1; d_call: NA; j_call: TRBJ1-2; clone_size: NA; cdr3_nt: TGTGCCAGCAGCGACAGGTCCTATGGCTACACCTTC; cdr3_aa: CASSDRSYGYTF
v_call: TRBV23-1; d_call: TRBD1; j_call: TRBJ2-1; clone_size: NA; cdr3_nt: TGCGCCAGCAGTCACTCTCAACCGGGACAGGGGGCTCTTACTGAGTACAATGAGCAGTTCTTC; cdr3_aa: CASSHSQPGQGALTEYNEQFF
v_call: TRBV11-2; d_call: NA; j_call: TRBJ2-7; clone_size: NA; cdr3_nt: TGTGCCAGCAGCTTACTTTGGACTTTAGGTGAGCAGTACTTC; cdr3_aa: CASSLLWTLGEQYF
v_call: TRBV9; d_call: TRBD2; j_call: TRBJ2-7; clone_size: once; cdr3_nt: TGTGCCAGCAGCGTAGATTCTAGCGGGAGCGTTCGTGGCGAGCAGTACTTC; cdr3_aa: CASSVDSSGSVRGEQYF
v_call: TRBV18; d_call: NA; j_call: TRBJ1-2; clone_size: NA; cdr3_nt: TGTGCCAGCTCACCCACGGACGGAGCGGGCTATGGCTACACCTTC; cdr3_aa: CASSPTDGAGYGYTF
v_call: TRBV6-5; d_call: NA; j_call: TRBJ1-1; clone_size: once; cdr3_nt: TGTGCCAGCAGCCCCAGAAGTTTGCGGGACACTGAAGCTTTCTTT; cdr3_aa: CASSPRSLRDTEAFF
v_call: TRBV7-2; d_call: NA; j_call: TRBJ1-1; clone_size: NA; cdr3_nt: TGTGCCAGCAGCTTAGTAATCGGGAACACTGAAGCTTTCTTT; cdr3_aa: CASSLVIGNTEAFF
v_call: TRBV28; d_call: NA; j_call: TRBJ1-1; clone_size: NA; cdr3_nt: TGTGCCAGCAGCACGGGTCCATTCACTGAAGCTTTCTTT; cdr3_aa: CASSTGPFTEAFF
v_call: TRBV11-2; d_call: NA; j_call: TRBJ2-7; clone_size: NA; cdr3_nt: TGTGCCAGCAGCCGCATTGGCAGGGCAGGATCCTCCTACGAGCAGTACTTC; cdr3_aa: CASSRIGRAGSSYEQYF
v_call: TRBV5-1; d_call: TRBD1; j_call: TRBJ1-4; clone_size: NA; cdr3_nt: TGCGCCAGCAGCTTGGGAGGGGGCAATGAAAAACTGTTTTTT; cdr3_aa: CASSLGGGNEKLFF